The 17 T cell receptor beta chains presented below share a single source sample, sequenced in a study of identical twins. A single record per CDR3 protein comes from TCRdb applying MiXCR to the 5' RACE reads. Of hundreds of thousands of distinct CDR3 sequences listed, 21% were seen once; the top ten hold roughly 4%. This same sample was also part of a study on T cells expressing NK-cell markers.

Material: PBMCs. The receptor set was obtained from a woman aged 18-30 years in good health.

The gene calls are TRBV6-5 and TRBJ2-7, with D uncertain. The germline V gene encodes CDR1 MNHEY and CDR2 SVGAGI. This CDR3 comprises 13 residues. V lost 1 base and J 3 bases, leaving 7 bases between the germline ends. The CDR3 DNA sequence: TGTGCCAGCAGTTACTTCCCTCTCTACGAGCAGTACTTC. Amino acid sequence: CASSYFPLYEQYF.

This clonotype has only a few counts. This chain links TRBV12-3 or TRBV12-4 with TRBJ2-1, with D perhaps TRBD2 (5 bases). There are 16 residues in the CDR3. Trimming left V 4 bases short and J 0 bases short, with 13 bases between. The CDR3: CASSSARTFSYNEQFF. CDR3 DNA sequence: TGTGCCAGCAGTTCCGCCAGGACTTTCTCCTACAATGAGCAGTTCTTC.

This clonotype was detected once. V gene TRBV7-8 combines with J gene TRBJ2-7, with 10 bases that match TRBD1. This CDR3 has 16 residues. Trimming removed 5 bases from V and 5 bases from J; junction bases left unmatched: 12. Germline loops: CDR1 SGHVS, CDR2 FQNEAQ. Written as DNA, the CDR3 is TGTGCCAGCAGCACAAGACCGGGACAGGGGAACCACGAGCAGTACTTC. Protein: CASSTRPGQGNHEQYF.

This chain links TRBV20-1 with TRBJ1-1; perhaps TRBD1 as D (5 bases). This CDR3 contains 14 residues. Deletions cut 6 bases from V and 4 bases from J, with 18 bases between. The germline CDR1 and CDR2 sequences are DFQATT and SNEGSKA (reference sequence). For the CDR3, the DNA is TGCAGTGCCAGGGACGGTATGGCGAGCACTGAAGCTTTCTTT. The encoded protein is CSARDGMASTEAFF.

The chain carries TRBV10-3 and TRBJ1-1; 11 positions agree with TRBD1. In germline, CDR1 is ENHRY, CDR2 SYGVKD. V shed 10 bases and J 1 base; nucleotides not matched to a gene: 5. CDR3 length: 14 amino acids. The DNA for the CDR3 is TGTGCCACCGGACAGGGGGCTTCGAACACTGAAGCTTTCTTT. It is translated as CATGQGASNTEAFF.

The rearrangement joins TRBV6-5 to TRBJ1-6, with 7 bases matching TRBD1. CDR1 and CDR2 from the germline V gene are MNHEY and SVGAGI. The length of the CDR3 is 15 residues. The V gene end was trimmed by 4 bases and the J gene end by 6 bases; junction bases not matched to a gene: 6. CDR3 loop: CASSSQTGRNSPLHF. The CDR3 DNA is TGTGCCAGCAGTTCCCAGACAGGGCGTAATTCACCCCTCCACTTT.

V and J are TRBV12-3 or TRBV12-4 and TRBJ1-1; D possibly corresponds to TRBD1 (5 bases). V lost 5 bases and J 8 bases, leaving 15 bases between the germline ends. The CDR3 length is 13 residues. The CDR3 reads CASSRKTGREAFF. In DNA form, the CDR3 reads TGTGCCAGCAGTCGGAAGACGGGGCGAGAAGCTTTCTTT.

This rearrangement joins TRBV29-1 to TRBJ2-2; D may be TRBD2 (5 bases). This CDR3 spans 11 amino acids. Germline assignment: CDR1 SQVTM and CDR2 ANQGSEA. Trimming took 7 bases from V and 6 from J, leaving 9 bases between them. CDR3 region: CSAGDSGELFF. The CDR3 nucleotides read TGCAGCGCCGGGGATTCCGGGGAGCTGTTTTTT.

In this sample, this clonotype turned up many times. V gene TRBV12-5 combines with J gene TRBJ2-1; 9 bases are shared with TRBD2. This CDR3 spans 17 amino acids. The V and J ends lost 0 bases and 1 base, in that order; junction bases with no gene match: 4. The germline gives CDR1 LGHNT, CDR2 FRNRAP. The CDR3 DNA sequence: TGTGCTAGTGGTTTGGTATTAGCGGGAGCGTCCTACAATGAGCAGTTCTTC. Translation: CASGLVLAGASYNEQFF.

V and J are TRBV5-1 and TRBJ2-2; D unclear. The CDR3 is 14 residues long. Trimming shortened V by 2 bases and J by 2 bases, and 7 bases separated the two germline ends. In germline, CDR1 is SGHRS, CDR2 YFSETQ. For the CDR3, the DNA is TGCGCCAGCAGCTTCAAGTTAAACACCGGGGAGCTGTTTTTT. Its translation is CASSFKLNTGELFF.

V usage is TRBV20-1 and J usage is TRBJ2-5; TRBD2 aligns across 8 bases. CDR1 is DFQATT and CDR2 is SNEGSKA in the germline V gene (reference sequence). This CDR3 has 15 amino acids. The V gene end was trimmed by 3 bases and the J gene end by 5 bases; junction bases not matched to a gene: 11. The CDR3: CSARSSGGPGETQYF. The CDR3, as DNA: TGCAGTGCTAGGTCGAGCGGGGGCCCCGGGGAGACCCAGTACTTC.

The rearrangement joins TRBV29-1 to TRBJ1-1; TRBD1 might be the D (6 bases). Trimming removed 4 bases from V and 2 bases from J, with 11 bases in between. Germline CDR1 reads SQVTM; CDR2 reads ANQGSEA. CDR3 length: 13 residues. The CDR3 nucleotides are TGCAGCGTTGTTGGGACACTCAACACTGAAGCTTTCTTT. Translating it yields CSVVGTLNTEAFF.

In its sample, this clonotype was seen many times. The gene calls are TRBV3-1 and TRBJ2-1; 8 bases match TRBD2. V lost 0 bases and J lost 9; bases outside the gene matches: 10. The length of the CDR3 is 16 residues. Germline CDR1 reads LGHDT; CDR2 reads YNNKEL (reference sequence). The CDR3 here is CASSQDLRAGVSEQFF. CDR3 in DNA: TGTGCCAGCAGCCAAGATCTAAGAGCGGGAGTCAGTGAGCAGTTCTTC.

The table lists this clonotype with a few counts. The rearrangement links TRBV7-9 to TRBJ2-4; the match to TRBD2 covers 12 bases. Trimming cost V 8 bases and J 7 bases; bases outside gene matches: 6. Germline V gives CDR1 SEHNR, CDR2 FQNEAQ (reference sequence). The CDR3 extends over 14 amino acids. CDR3: CASLGLAGTNIQYF. CDR3 bases: TGTGCCAGCCTTGGACTAGCGGGAACTAACATTCAGTACTTC.

This chain connects TRBV20-1 to TRBJ2-7; tentatively, D is TRBD1 (5 bases). This CDR3 is built from 15 residues. The germline V gene has CDR1 DFQATT and CDR2 SNEGSKA (reference sequence). V lost 5 bases and J 0 bases, leaving 17 bases between the germline ends. CDR3 nucleotides: TGCAGTGCTGCCGATACTGGGGCGGCCTCCTACGAGCAGTACTTC. This codes for CSAADTGAASYEQYF.

This clonotype was picked up a small number of times. The chain has TRBV10-2 and TRBJ2-7; D may be TRBD1 (6 bases). V lost 8 bases and J 4 bases, leaving 18 bases between the germline ends. Germline V gene sequence: CDR1 WSHSY, CDR2 SAAADI. This CDR3 has 14 residues. Written as DNA, the CDR3 is TGCGCCAGCGGGGAAGGGGGAGATCTTTACGAGCAGTACTTC. It yields the protein CASGEGGDLYEQYF.

This rearrangement joins TRBV5-5 to TRBJ2-7, with 8 bases identical to TRBD1. Germline-derived CDR1 and CDR2 are SGHKS and YYEKEE (reference sequence). The CDR3 is 13 amino acids. V lost 3 bases and J lost 6; bases outside the gene matches: 5. The CDR3 nucleotides read TGTGCCAGCAGCTGGGACAGGATCGCCGAGCAGTACTTC. This gives the protein CASSWDRIAEQYF.